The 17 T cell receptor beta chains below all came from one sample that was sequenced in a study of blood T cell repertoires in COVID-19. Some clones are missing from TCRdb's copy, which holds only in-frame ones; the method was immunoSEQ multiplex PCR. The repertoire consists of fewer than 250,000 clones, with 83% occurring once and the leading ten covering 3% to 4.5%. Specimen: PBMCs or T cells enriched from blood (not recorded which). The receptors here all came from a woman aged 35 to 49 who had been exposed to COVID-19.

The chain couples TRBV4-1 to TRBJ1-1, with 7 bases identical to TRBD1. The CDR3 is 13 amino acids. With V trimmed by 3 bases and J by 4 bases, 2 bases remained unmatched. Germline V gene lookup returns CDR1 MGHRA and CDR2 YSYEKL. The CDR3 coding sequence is TGCGCCAGCAGCCAGGACAGGCTCACTGAAGCTTTCTTT. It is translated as CASSQDRLTEAFF.

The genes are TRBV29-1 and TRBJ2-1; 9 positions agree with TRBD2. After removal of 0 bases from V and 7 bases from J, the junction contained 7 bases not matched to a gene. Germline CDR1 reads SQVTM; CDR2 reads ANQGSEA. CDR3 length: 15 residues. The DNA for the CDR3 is TGCAGCGTTGAAGATGGGCTAGCGGGAATTAATGAGCAGTTCTTC. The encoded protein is CSVEDGLAGINEQFF.

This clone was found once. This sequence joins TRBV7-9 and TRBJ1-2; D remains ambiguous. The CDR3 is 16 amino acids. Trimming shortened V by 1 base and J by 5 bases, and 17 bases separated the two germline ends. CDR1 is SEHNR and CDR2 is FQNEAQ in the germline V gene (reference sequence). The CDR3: CASSLGQSAEGYGYTF. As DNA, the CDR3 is TGTGCCAGCAGCTTAGGTCAGAGCGCCGAGGGATATGGCTACACCTTC. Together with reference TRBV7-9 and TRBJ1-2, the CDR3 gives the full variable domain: DTGVSQNPRHKITKRGQNVTFRCDPISEHNRLYWYRQTLGQGPEFLTYFQNEAQLEKSRLLSDRFSAERPKGSFSTLEIQRTEQGDSAMYLCASSLGQSAEGYGYTFGSGTRLTVV.

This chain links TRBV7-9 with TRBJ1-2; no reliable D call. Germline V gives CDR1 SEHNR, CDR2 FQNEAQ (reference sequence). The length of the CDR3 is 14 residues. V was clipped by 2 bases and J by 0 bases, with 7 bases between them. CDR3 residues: CASSLTSTNYGYTF. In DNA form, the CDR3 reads TGTGCCAGCAGCTTAACATCCACTAACTATGGCTACACCTTC. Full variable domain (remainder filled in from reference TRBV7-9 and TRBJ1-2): DTGVSQNPRHKITKRGQNVTFRCDPISEHNRLYWYRQTLGQGPEFLTYFQNEAQLEKSRLLSDRFSAERPKGSFSTLEIQRTEQGDSAMYLCASSLTSTNYGYTFGSGTRLTVV.

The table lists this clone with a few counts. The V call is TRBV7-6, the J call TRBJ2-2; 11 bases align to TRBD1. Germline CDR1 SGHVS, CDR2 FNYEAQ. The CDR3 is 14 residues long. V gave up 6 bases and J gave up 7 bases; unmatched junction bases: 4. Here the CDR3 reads CASSGQGADGELFF. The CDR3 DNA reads TGTGCCAGCAGTGGACAGGGGGCGGACGGGGAGCTGTTTTTT. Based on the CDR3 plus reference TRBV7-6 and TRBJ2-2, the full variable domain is GAGVSQSPRYKVTKRGQDVALRCDPISGHVSLYWYRQALGQGPEFLTYFNYEAQQDKSGLPNDRFSAERPEGSISTLTIQRTEQRDSAMYRCASSGQGADGELFFGEGSRLTVL.

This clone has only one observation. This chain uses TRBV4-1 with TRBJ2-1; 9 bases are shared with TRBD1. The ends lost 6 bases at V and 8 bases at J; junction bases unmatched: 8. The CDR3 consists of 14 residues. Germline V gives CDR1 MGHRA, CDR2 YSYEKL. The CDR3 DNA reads TGCGCCAGCAGGCACACAGGGGGCTCGTATGAGCAGTTCTTC. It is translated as CASRHTGGSYEQFF.

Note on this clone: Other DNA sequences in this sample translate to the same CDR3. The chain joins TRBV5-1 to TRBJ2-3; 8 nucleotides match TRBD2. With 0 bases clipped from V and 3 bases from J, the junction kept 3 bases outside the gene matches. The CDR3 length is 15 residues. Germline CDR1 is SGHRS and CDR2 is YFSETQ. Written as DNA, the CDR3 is TGCGCCAGCAGCTTGGCGAGCGGGGGAACAGATACGCAGTATTTT. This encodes CASSLASGGTDTQYF.

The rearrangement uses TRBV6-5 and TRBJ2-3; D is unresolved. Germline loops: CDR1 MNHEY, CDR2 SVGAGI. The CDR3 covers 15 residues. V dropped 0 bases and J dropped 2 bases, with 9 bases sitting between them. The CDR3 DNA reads TGTGCCAGCAGTTACTCTGAGCCGATCACAGATACGCAGTATTTT. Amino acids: CASSYSEPITDTQYF.

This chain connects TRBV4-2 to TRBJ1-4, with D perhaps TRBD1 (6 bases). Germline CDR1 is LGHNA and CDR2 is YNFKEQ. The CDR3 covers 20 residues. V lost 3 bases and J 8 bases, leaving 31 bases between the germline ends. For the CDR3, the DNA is TGTGCCAGCAGCCATCCAGGGAGCGGCCAGGGGTTACCTCTTAGGGAAAAACTGTTTTTT. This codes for CASSHPGSGQGLPLREKLFF.

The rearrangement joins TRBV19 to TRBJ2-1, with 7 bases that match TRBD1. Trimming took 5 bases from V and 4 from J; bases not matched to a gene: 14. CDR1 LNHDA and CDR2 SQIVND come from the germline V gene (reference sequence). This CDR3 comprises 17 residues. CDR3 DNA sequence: TGTGCCAGTAGTCGACCATTCGGACAGGAGTCGTACAATGAGCAGTTCTTC. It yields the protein CASSRPFGQESYNEQFF.

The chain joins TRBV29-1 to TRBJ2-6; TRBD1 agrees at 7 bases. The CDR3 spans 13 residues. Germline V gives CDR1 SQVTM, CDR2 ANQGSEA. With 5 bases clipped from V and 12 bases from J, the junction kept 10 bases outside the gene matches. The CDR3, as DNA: TGCAGCGTTCGGCTTGGACAGGTGCCCGTCCTGACTTTC. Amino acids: CSVRLGQVPVLTF.

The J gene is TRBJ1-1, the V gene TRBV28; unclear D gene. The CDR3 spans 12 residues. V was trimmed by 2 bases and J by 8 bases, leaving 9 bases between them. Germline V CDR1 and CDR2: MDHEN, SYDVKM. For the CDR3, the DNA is TGTGCCAGCAGTTTAGAGGGTGGAGAAGCTTTCTTT. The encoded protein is CASSLEGGEAFF.

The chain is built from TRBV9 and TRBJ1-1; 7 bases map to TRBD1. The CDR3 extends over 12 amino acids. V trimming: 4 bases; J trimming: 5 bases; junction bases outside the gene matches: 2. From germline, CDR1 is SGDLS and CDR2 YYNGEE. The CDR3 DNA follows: TGTGCCAGCAGCCAACAGGGGACTGAAGCTTTCTTT. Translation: CASSQQGTEAFF.

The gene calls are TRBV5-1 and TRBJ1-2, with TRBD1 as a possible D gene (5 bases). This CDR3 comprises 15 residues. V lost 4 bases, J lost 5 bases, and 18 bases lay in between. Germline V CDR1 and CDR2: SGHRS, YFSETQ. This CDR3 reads CASSPGALSFYGYTF. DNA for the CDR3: TGCGCCAGCAGCCCTGGGGCGCTATCCTTTTATGGCTACACCTTC.

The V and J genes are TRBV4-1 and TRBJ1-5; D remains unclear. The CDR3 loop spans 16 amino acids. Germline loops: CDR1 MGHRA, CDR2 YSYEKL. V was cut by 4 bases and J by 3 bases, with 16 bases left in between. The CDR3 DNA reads TGCGCCAGCAGCCTGTATCCGGCCGGGAACAATCAGCCCCAGCATTTT. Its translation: CASSLYPAGNNQPQHF.

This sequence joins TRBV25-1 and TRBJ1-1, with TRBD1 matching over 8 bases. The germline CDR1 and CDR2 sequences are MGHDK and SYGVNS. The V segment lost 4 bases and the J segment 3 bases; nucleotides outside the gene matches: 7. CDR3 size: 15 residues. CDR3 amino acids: CASSGRTGWDTEAFF. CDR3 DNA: TGTGCCAGCAGTGGAAGGACAGGGTGGGACACTGAAGCTTTCTTT. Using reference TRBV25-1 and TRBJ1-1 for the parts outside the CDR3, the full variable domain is EADIYQTPRYLVIGTGKKITLECSQTMGHDKMYWYQQDPGMELHLIHYSYGVNSTEKGDLSSESTVSRIRTEHFPLTLESARPSHTSQYLCASSGRTGWDTEAFFGQGTRLTVV.

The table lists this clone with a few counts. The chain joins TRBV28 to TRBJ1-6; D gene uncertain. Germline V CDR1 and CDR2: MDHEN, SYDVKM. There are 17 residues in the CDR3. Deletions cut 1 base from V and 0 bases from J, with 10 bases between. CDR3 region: CASSLSGLSSYNSPLHF. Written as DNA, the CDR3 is TGTGCCAGCAGTTTATCGGGGTTAAGCTCCTATAATTCACCCCTCCACTTT.